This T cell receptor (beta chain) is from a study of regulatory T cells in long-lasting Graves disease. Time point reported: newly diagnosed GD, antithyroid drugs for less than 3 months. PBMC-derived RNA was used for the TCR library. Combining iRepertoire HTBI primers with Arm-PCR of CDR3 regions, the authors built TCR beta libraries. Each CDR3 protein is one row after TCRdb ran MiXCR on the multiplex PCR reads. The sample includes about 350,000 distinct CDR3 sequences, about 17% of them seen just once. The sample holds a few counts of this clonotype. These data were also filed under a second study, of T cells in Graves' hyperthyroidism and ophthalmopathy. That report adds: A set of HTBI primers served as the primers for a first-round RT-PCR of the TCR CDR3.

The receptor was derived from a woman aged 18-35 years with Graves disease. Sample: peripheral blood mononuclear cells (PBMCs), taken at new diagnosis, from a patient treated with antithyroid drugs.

CDR3 in DNA: TGTGCCAGCAGTTACCTTGAGGGAACCACCTACGAGCAGTACTTC. Translating it yields CASSYLEGTTYEQYF. This chain uses TRBV6-5 with TRBJ2-7, with D perhaps matching TRBD2 (5 bases). CDR3 length: 15 amino acids. V lost 2 bases, J lost 2 bases, and 13 bases lay in between. Looked up from germline, CDR1 is MNHEY and CDR2 is SVGAGI.